This T cell receptor beta chain was recorded in a study of graft-versus-host responses after intestinal transplantation (TCRdb year 2021). For the study in its entirety: Multivisceral, liver-intestinal, or isolated intestinal transplants were received by the recipients. Of the 20 to 30 intestinal transplant recipients enrolled in the cohort, one of whom was a retransplant, a few patients without pretransplant specimens were excluded. Donor T cell macrochimerism was defined as a peak of at least 4% donor T cells among recipient peripheral blood mononuclear cells. Graft-versus-host and host-versus-graft alloreactive T cell clones were tracked in the graft, circulation and bone marrow after intestinal transplantation using bulk TCR-beta CDR3 sequencing. Alloreactive clones were identified by sequencing pre-transplant mixed lymphocyte reaction products and comparing these products with unstimulated pre-transplant donor and recipient T cells. Samples from three later patients were sequenced in-house on an Illumina MiSeq with MiXCR processing rather than by the commercial service. Every recipient was given anti-thymocyte globulin induction, then maintenance tacrolimus and steroids for about 3 years. What the study reported, not specific to this receptor: GvH clones turned up in recipient bone marrow, with some appearing earlier in ileal mucosa or blood, a pattern consistent with an intestinal mucosal origin. Peak levels of circulating GvH clones were associated with declines in HvG clones early after transplant. The conclusions were limited by the relatively low number and heterogeneity of the intestinal transplant patients. High GvH to HvG T cell clonal ratios were observed in the allografts of patients with donor T cell macrochimerism.

According to the study, the label for this sample's time point signals: cells obtained before transplantation from donor or recipient. CD3+CD4+ and CD3+CD8+ populations were FACS-sorted from unstimulated pre-transplant donor and recipient cells taken from spleen or lymph nodes. The library was generated by the immunoSEQ multiplex PCR assay. For most patients, genomic DNA was isolated using the Qiagen DNeasy Blood and Tissue Kit and was shipped frozen to Adaptive Biotechnologies for TCR sequencing. For most patients, high-throughput TCR-beta CDR3 sequencing of genomic DNA was performed by Adaptive Biotechnologies. The study's processing was this. Adaptive's ImmunoSEQ software was the source of the TCR sequencing data for roughly 19 patients, while a few other patients were processed with MiXCR and VDJtools. To correct CD4 versus CD8 sorting errors, sequences present in both subsets at a frequency ratio below 5:1 were removed. CDR3 nucleotide sequences shared between donor and recipient were removed because their origin could not be assigned. To be classed as alloreactive, a clone needed at least 2-fold expansion over unstimulated cells and a minimum CFSE-low frequency of 0.002% (template counts) or 0.001% (read counts). Clones detected in sequenced pre-transplant spleen, lymph node, or MLR CFSE-low populations of the donor or recipient were defined as mappable. Cumulative frequency of alloreactive clones was calculated as a percentage of all sequences weighted by copy number. The source is immuneACCESS, and TCRdb retained only in-frame sequences with V and J called. Part of the clones is not carried over; for the studies checked, unresolved V genes explain less than half of this, and the remainder is unexplained. The V and J calls and clone size come from that table; D and trimming were worked out from the DNA. In this sample the table shows roughly 90,000 clones, about 88% of which occur a single time. In total, the top ten clones hold 0.28% of the sample.

According to the germline V gene, CDR1 reads ENHRY and CDR2 reads SYGVKD. From its cysteine to its phenylalanine, the CDR3 spans 16 amino acids. Only CDR3 DNA remains: 48 bases, in frame from the first base. The V end loses 8 bases and the J end loses 0 bases, and a stretch of 14 bases separates them. Remarks on this clone: The specificity of this receptor is unknown. There are no base qualities to consult, and no much larger clone falls within one base.

The receptor chain draws on TRBV10-3 and TRBJ1-6; TRBD1 is a weak D gene call, 5 bases matching. Material: unstimulated CD4+ T cells sorted from spleen or lymph node cells, obtained before transplant. This clonotype originated in a human donor who was the organ donor for an intestinal transplant. The DNA sequence reads TGTGCCATCCATCCAGGGAGGGACTCCTATAATTCACCCCTCCACTTT. It encodes CAIHPGRDSYNSPLHF.